The rows below give T cell receptor beta chains drawn from one sample of a study of T-cell reconstitution after alpha-beta-depleted transplantation in children. TCRdb reanalysed the PCR reads using MiXCR and keeps one entry per CDR3 protein. The sample has about 98,000 distinct CDR3 sequences, 23% seen once; the top ten hold 20% to 25%. The sequences come from PBMCs, collected before TCRalphabeta/CD19-depleted stem cell transplant. Source of these receptors: a boy aged 2-15 years with acute lymphoblastic leukemia, due to receive a stem cell transplant. Each CDR3 is given with its conserved first and last residue. Fields, in order: CDR3 length, V gene, D gene, clone size, J gene, CDR3 protein, CDR3 DNA. D genes are given only for firm matches. Some rows have no size entry. The others give once, few or many, or a class for an expanded clone.

11	TRBV29-1	NA	NA	TRBJ1-2	CSVVGGKFYTF	TGCAGCGTTGTCGGCGGCAAGTTCTACACCTTC
15	TRBV3-1	NA	few	TRBJ2-3	CASSQEGTGTDTQYF	TGTGCCAGCAGCCAAGAGGGGACTGGCACAGATACGCAGTATTTT
17	TRBV20-1	NA	NA	TRBJ2-1	CSFPGAGGPSSYNEQFF	TGCAGTTTTCCAGGGGCCGGCGGTCCGAGCTCCTACAATGAGCAGTTCTTC
12	TRBV20-1	NA	few	TRBJ2-3	CSARGVSDTQYF	TGCAGTGCTAGAGGGGTGTCAGATACGCAGTATTTT
11	TRBV7-9	NA	many	TRBJ1-2	CASSGGLGYTF	TGTGCCAGCAGTGGGGGGCTTGGCTACACCTTC
16	TRBV10-3	NA	many	TRBJ2-7	CAISDPVETRAYEQYF	TGTGCCATCAGTGACCCCGTCGAGACTAGAGCCTACGAGCAGTACTTC
16	TRBV11-2	TRBD2	NA	TRBJ2-1	CASSPLGASGRNEQFF	TGTGCCAGCAGCCCACTGGGCGCTAGCGGGAGAAATGAGCAGTTCTTC
16	TRBV11-2	NA	NA	TRBJ2-3	CDSSLGPSDSGDTQYF	TGTGACAGCAGCTTAGGACCATCGGACTCGGGAGATACGCAGTATTTT
13	TRBV20-1	TRBD1	NA	TRBJ1-1	CSARSTGDTEAFF	TGCAGTGCTAGATCGACAGGGGACACTGAAGCTTTCTTT
11	TRBV28	NA	NA	TRBJ2-7	CASGQPYEQYF	TGTGCCAGCGGGCAGCCCTACGAGCAGTACTTC
15	TRBV5-4	NA	NA	TRBJ1-2	CASSFWGGENYGYTF	TGTGCCAGCAGCTTTTGGGGGGGCGAGAACTATGGCTACACCTTC
15	TRBV14	NA	few	TRBJ1-1	CASSLGGGAGTEAFF	TGTGCCAGCAGCCTCGGCGGAGGGGCAGGTACTGAAGCTTTCTTT
16	TRBV28	NA	NA	TRBJ2-1	CASSSVWTSSYNEQFF	TGTGCCAGCAGCTCTGTCTGGACGAGCTCCTACAATGAGCAGTTCTTC
12	TRBV29-1	NA	NA	TRBJ1-2	CSVARGNYGYTF	TGCAGCGTTGCACGGGGGAACTATGGCTACACCTTC
18	TRBV7-2	TRBD1	NA	TRBJ2-5	CASSLARRTGGFGGTQYF	TGTGCCAGCAGCTTAGCGCGAAGGACAGGGGGCTTCGGAGGGACCCAGTACTTC
13	TRBV11-3	NA	NA	TRBJ2-1	CASSLGPLKEQFF	TGTGCCAGCAGCTTAGGACCCTTAAAGGAGCAGTTCTTC
19	TRBV7-2	TRBD2	few	TRBJ2-7	CASSLRGHGAGGTHYEQYF	TGTGCCAGCAGCCTCCGAGGACATGGGGCGGGAGGGACCCACTACGAGCAGTACTTC
14	TRBV7-2	NA	NA	TRBJ2-3	CASSPRSGPDTQYF	TGTGCCAGCAGCCCGAGGTCGGGACCAGATACGCAGTATTTT
13	TRBV12-3/TRBV12-4	NA	NA	TRBJ1-1	CASGLLRVTEAFF	TGTGCCAGCGGTCTGCTGAGGGTCACTGAAGCTTTCTTT
12	TRBV7-9	NA	NA	TRBJ2-3	CASSLSSDTQYF	TGTGCCAGCAGCCTAAGCTCGGATACGCAGTATTTT
13	TRBV20-1	NA	few	TRBJ1-5	CSASVGGNQPQHF	TGCAGTGCATCAGTGGGGGGCAATCAGCCCCAGCATTTT
13	TRBV28	NA	few	TRBJ2-2	CAGLASNTGELFF	TGTGCCGGCCTAGCCTCGAACACCGGGGAGCTGTTTTTT
14	TRBV10-3	TRBD1	few	TRBJ1-1	CAISQQGQNTEAFF	TGTGCCATCAGCCAACAGGGGCAGAACACTGAAGCTTTCTTT
16	TRBV7-3	NA	many	TRBJ2-6	CASSAPRGSGANVLTF	TGTGCCAGCAGCGCCCCGAGGGGTTCTGGGGCCAACGTCCTGACTTTC
15	TRBV20-1	TRBD2	NA	TRBJ2-5	CSALPLDGRVETQYF	TGCAGTGCCCTACCCCTAGACGGGAGGGTAGAGACCCAGTACTTC
13	TRBV20-1	NA	NA	TRBJ2-7	CSASPYSSYEQYF	TGCAGTGCTAGCCCTTATAGCTCCTACGAGCAGTACTTC
16	TRBV20-1	TRBD1	NA	TRBJ2-5	CSASGTGLMFSGTQYF	TGCAGTGCCTCCGGGACAGGGTTAATGTTCTCGGGGACCCAGTACTTC
13	TRBV6-2/TRBV6-3	NA	NA	TRBJ2-7	CASRLDSYYEQYF	TGTGCCAGCAGATTGGACAGTTACTACGAGCAGTACTTC
12	TRBV10-3	NA	NA	TRBJ2-2	CAIRGGSGELFF	TGTGCCATCAGAGGGGGGTCCGGGGAGCTGTTTTTT
15	TRBV12-3/TRBV12-4	TRBD1	few	TRBJ1-1	CASSFRGVGATEAFF	TGTGCCAGCAGTTTCAGGGGGGTTGGAGCCACTGAAGCTTTCTTT
14	TRBV7-9	NA	NA	TRBJ2-1	CASSPRARSDEQFF	TGTGCCAGCAGCCCGCGGGCTAGGAGCGATGAGCAGTTCTTC
15	TRBV12-3/TRBV12-4	NA	many	TRBJ1-6	CASSQQGFANSPLHF	TGTGCCAGCAGTCAACAGGGATTCGCGAATTCACCCCTCCACTTT
15	TRBV28	TRBD1	NA	TRBJ2-7	CASSSGTGFSYEQYF	TGTGCCAGCAGCTCGGGGACAGGGTTTTCCTACGAGCAGTACTTC
16	TRBV7-8	NA	few	TRBJ2-7	CASSSKKGGRAYEQYF	TGTGCCAGCAGCTCTAAAAAGGGAGGCCGTGCCTACGAGCAGTACTTC
14	TRBV20-1	NA	NA	TRBJ2-7	CSALPGHPTYEQYF	TGCAGTGCTCTACCGGGACACCCTACCTACGAGCAGTACTTC
15	TRBV11-2	NA	NA	TRBJ2-7	CASSGRGSNAYEQYF	TGTGCCAGCAGCGGCCGGGGTTCCAATGCCTACGAGCAGTACTTC
14	TRBV20-1	NA	few	TRBJ2-7	CSARTPGSSYEQYF	TGCAGTGCTAGAACCCCGGGCAGCTCCTACGAGCAGTACTTC
16	TRBV18	NA	few	TRBJ2-1	CASSPPGRRSPSEQFF	TGTGCCAGCTCACCACCGGGGCGGAGGAGCCCCTCTGAGCAGTTCTTC
12	TRBV28	NA	NA	TRBJ1-2	CASYGNNYGYTF	TGTGCCAGTTACGGGAATAACTATGGCTACACCTTC
15	TRBV5-1	NA	few	TRBJ2-1	CASSLGTIFDNEQFF	TGCGCCAGCAGCTTGGGGACCATTTTCGACAATGAGCAGTTCTTC
18	TRBV15	TRBD1	few	TRBJ1-1	CATSRLKTGTGRGTEAFF	TGTGCCACCAGCAGATTGAAGACCGGGACAGGGAGGGGTACTGAAGCTTTCTTT
15	TRBV14	TRBD2	NA	TRBJ2-7	CASSQSPGLAYEQYF	TGTGCCAGCAGCCAAAGTCCGGGACTAGCCTACGAGCAGTACTTC
12	TRBV20-1	NA	few	TRBJ2-7	CSAGRYGYEQYF	TGCAGTGCCGGACGGTATGGGTACGAGCAGTACTTC
15	TRBV20-1	TRBD1	few	TRBJ2-1	CSARDLKQGAFEQFF	TGCAGTGCTAGAGATTTGAAACAGGGGGCATTTGAGCAGTTCTTC
15	TRBV7-2	NA	NA	TRBJ2-7	CASSLKEVTTYEQYF	TGTGCCAGCAGCTTAAAGGAGGTGACTACGTACGAGCAGTACTTC
15	TRBV5-1	TRBD2	few	TRBJ2-7	CASSLVASGAYEQYF	TGCGCCAGCAGCTTGGTCGCTAGCGGGGCCTACGAGCAGTACTTC
16	TRBV6-1	TRBD2	NA	TRBJ2-7	CASSPPQRGSSYEQYF	TGTGCCAGCAGTCCGCCCCAGCGGGGGAGCTCCTACGAGCAGTACTTC
15	TRBV7-2	NA	few	TRBJ1-1	CASSPRRQPGTEAFF	TGTGCCAGCAGCCCCCGTCGACAGCCGGGCACTGAAGCTTTCTTT
12	TRBV7-2	NA	NA	TRBJ1-1	CASSLSAAEAFF	TGTGCCAGCAGCCTTTCGGCGGCGGAAGCTTTCTTT
16	TRBV5-6	TRBD1	many	TRBJ2-2	CASSLTGTGRAGELFF	TGTGCCAGCAGCTTGACTGGGACAGGGAGAGCCGGGGAGCTGTTTTTT
15	TRBV10-2	NA	NA	TRBJ2-1	CASSVSAGGANEQFF	TGCGCCAGCAGTGTATCGGCCGGAGGGGCCAATGAGCAGTTCTTC
16	TRBV30	TRBD2	NA	TRBJ2-1	CAWREGAGGSYNEQFF	TGTGCCTGGAGAGAGGGAGCGGGAGGCTCGTACAATGAGCAGTTCTTC
15	TRBV11-3	NA	NA	TRBJ2-1	CASSLGTGAFGEQFF	TGTGCCAGCAGCTTAGGAACGGGAGCTTTCGGTGAGCAGTTCTTC
14	TRBV9	NA	NA	TRBJ2-4	CASSPSGAKNIQYF	TGTGCCAGCAGCCCCTCGGGGGCCAAAAACATTCAGTACTTC
15	TRBV5-1	NA	few	TRBJ1-1	CASSLEWGPNTEAFF	TGCGCCAGCAGCTTGGAATGGGGGCCAAACACTGAAGCTTTCTTT
13	TRBV12-3/TRBV12-4	NA	NA	TRBJ1-1	CACSLGSNTEAFF	TGTGCCTGCAGTTTAGGCAGTAACACTGAAGCTTTCTTT
17	TRBV4-1	NA	NA	TRBJ2-1	CASSQGVSGGLRNEQFF	TGCGCCAGCAGCCAAGGGGTGAGCGGAGGTTTGAGGAATGAGCAGTTCTTC
15	TRBV5-1	NA	few	TRBJ1-6	CASTVTPDGLSPLHF	TGCGCCAGCACCGTTACCCCTGACGGCCTTTCACCCCTCCACTTT
13	TRBV4-2	NA	NA	TRBJ1-5	CASSPGGHQPQHF	TGTGCCAGCAGCCCAGGCGGTCATCAGCCCCAGCATTTT
17	TRBV5-5	NA	many	TRBJ2-7	CASSLSWTTQYGYEQYF	TGTGCCAGCAGCTTGAGTTGGACCACTCAATATGGCTACGAGCAGTACTTC